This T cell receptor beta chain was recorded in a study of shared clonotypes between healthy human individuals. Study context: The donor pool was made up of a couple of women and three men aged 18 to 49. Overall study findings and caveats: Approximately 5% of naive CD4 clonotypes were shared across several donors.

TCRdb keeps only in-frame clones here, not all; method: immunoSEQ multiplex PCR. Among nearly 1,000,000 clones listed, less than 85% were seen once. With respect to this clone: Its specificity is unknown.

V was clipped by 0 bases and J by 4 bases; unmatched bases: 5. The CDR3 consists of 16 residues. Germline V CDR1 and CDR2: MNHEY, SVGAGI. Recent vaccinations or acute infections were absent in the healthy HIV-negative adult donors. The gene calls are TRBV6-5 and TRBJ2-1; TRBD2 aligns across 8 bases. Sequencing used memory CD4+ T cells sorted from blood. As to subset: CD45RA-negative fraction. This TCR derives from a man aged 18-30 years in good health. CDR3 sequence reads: CASSYSNGGVYNEQFF. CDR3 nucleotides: TGTGCCAGCAGTTACTCGAACGGGGGGGTTTACAATGAGCAGTTCTTC.